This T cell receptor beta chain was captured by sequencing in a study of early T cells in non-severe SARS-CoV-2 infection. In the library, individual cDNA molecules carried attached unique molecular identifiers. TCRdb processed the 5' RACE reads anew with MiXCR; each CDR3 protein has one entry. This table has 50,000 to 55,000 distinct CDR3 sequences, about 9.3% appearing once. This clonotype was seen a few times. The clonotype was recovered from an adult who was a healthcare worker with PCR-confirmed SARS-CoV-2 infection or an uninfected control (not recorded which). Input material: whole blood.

CDR3 residues: CASSSLGTSGRNEQFF. The DNA of the CDR3 is TGCGCCAGCAGCTCGTTGGGGACTAGCGGGAGGAATGAGCAGTTCTTC. The chain carries TRBV5-1 and TRBJ2-1; 15 bases agree with TRBD2. This CDR3 comprises 16 residues. Germline-derived CDR1 and CDR2 are SGHRS and YFSETQ. V lost 3 bases and J lost 7; bases outside the gene matches: 5.